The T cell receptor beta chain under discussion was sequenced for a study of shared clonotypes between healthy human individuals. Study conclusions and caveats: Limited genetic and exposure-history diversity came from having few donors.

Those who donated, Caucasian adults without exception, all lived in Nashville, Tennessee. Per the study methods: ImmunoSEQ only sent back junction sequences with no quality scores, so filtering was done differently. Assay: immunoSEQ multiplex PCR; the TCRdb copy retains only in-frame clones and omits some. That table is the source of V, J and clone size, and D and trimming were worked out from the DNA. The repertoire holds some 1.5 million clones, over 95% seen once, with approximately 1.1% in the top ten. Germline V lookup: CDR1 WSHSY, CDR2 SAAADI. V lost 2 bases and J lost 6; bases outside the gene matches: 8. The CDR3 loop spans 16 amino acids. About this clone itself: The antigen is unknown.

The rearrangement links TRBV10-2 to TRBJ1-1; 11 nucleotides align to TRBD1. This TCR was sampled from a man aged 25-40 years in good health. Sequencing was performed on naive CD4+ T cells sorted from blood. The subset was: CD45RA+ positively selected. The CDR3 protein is CASSERVRTGGPEAFF. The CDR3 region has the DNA TGCGCCAGCAGTGAGAGGGTGAGGACAGGGGGCCCTGAAGCTTTCTTT.